This T cell receptor (beta chain) was sequenced for a study of cytomegalovirus exposure and HLA in healthy donors. Overall study context: The roughly 670 first-cohort repertoires and the 120 or so validation repertoires shared the same platform, a later analysis reported.

Assay used: immunoSEQ multiplex PCR; TCRdb lists only in-frame clones, some missing. The data hold 300,000 to 350,000 clones, with roughly 87% observed a single time. This clone showed up just once. What it binds is unknown. Whole-study results and caveats: Cytomegalovirus status was reportedly diagnosed by the classifier with high specificity and sensitivity.

The ends were cut back, 0 bases at V and 2 bases at J, with 8 bases in the middle. The germline gives CDR1 MNHNY, CDR2 SVGAGI (reference sequence). The CDR3 sequence is 15 residues long. The sample comprised PBMCs. The genes are TRBV6-6 and TRBJ1-5; no clear D gene. The sequence derives from a man aged 25 to 45 in good health and CMV-seronegative. The CDR3 DNA is TGTGCCAGCAGTTACTCGGTCCAGGGCAATCAGCCCCAGCATTTT. Encoded protein: CASSYSVQGNQPQHF.